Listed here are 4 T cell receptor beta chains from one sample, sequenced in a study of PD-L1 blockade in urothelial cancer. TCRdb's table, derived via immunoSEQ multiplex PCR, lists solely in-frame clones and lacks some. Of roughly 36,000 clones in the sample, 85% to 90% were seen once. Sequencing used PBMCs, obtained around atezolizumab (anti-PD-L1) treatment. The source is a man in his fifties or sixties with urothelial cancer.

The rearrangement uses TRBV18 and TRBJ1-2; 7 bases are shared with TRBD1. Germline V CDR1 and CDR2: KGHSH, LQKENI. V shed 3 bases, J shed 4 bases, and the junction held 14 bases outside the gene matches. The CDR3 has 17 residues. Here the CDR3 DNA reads TGTGCCAGCTCACCCAGGGACAGATCACTAAGTCTCTATGGCTACACCTTC. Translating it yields CASSPRDRSLSLYGYTF.

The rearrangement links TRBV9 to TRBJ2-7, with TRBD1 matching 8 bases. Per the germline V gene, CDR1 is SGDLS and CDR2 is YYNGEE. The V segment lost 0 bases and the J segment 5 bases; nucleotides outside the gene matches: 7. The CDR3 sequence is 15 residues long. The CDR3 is CASSVGVTGVDEQYF. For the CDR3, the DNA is TGTGCCAGCAGCGTAGGAGTGACAGGGGTGGACGAGCAGTACTTC.

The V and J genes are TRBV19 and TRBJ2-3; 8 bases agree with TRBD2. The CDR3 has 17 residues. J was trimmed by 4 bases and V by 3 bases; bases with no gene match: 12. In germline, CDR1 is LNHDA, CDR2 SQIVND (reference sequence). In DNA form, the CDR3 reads TGTGCCAGTAGTATCCGTGGAGCGGGGGTACGAGCAGATACGCAGTATTTT. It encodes CASSIRGAGVRADTQYF.

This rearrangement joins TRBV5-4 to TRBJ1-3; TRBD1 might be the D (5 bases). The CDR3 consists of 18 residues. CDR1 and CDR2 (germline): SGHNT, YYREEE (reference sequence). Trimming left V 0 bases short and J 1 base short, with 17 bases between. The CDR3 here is CASSLDGQRPRSGNTIYF. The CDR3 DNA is TGTGCCAGCAGCTTGGATGGACAAAGACCCCGGTCTGGAAACACCATATATTTT. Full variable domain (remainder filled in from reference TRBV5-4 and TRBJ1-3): ETGVTQSPTHLIKTRGQQVTLRCSSQSGHNTVSWYQQALGQGPQFIFQYYREEENGRGNFPPRFSGLQFPNYSSELNVNALELDDSALYLCASSLDGQRPRSGNTIYFGEGSWLTVV.